The TCR beta chain under discussion was sequenced for a study of T cells in localized non-small cell lung cancer. Study outcomes and limitations: Uninvolved adjacent lung showed higher T cell clonality than tumor. When the top 100 tumor clones were examined, a median 57 of them also appeared in the adjacent lung, which was paired and uninvolved. Overall survival was longer when the density of T cells in the blood was higher. Only one tumor region was sequenced, so heterogeneity remains possible.

CDR1 MNHEY and CDR2 SMNVEV come from the germline V gene (reference sequence). The CDR3 loop spans 19 amino acids. V dropped 7 bases and J dropped 2; count of bases not matched to a gene: 18. The assay was immunoSEQ multiplex PCR, and TCRdb's table has in-frame clones only and misses some. The sample carries some 27,000 clones, 88% recorded once. About this clone: The antigen is undetermined.

The sample consisted of peripheral blood, taken before any cancer treatment. This clonotype was sampled from a female donor older than 55 with stage III squamous cell lung carcinoma. The chain uses TRBV27 and TRBJ2-5; 11 bases agree with TRBD2. DNA for the CDR3: TGTGCCAGCACCCCAGTGTGGCTAGCGGGGGGCCCGAGTCAAGAGACCCAGTACTTC. This translates into CASTPVWLAGGPSQETQYF.